The 14 T cell receptor beta chains presented below share a single source sample, sequenced in a study of cytomegalovirus exposure and HLA in healthy donors. PCR used 60 Vbeta primers and 13 Jbeta primers. Profiling relied on immunoSEQ multiplex PCR, and the TCRdb table lists in-frame clones only, not all of them. The repertoire holds some 200,000 clones, with 82% as singletons. The sample was PBMCs. All receptors derive from a boy younger than 10 in good health and CMV-seronegative.

This chain uses TRBV29-1 with TRBJ1-4; D is possibly TRBD1 (6 bases). Between the trimmed V and J ends, which lost 4 bases and 8 bases, there was a span of 11 bases. Germline CDR1 reads SQVTM; CDR2 reads ANQGSEA. CDR3 length: 12 amino acids. CDR3 DNA sequence: TGCAGCGTTGGCAGAGACAGGGAAAAACTGTTTTTT. It translates to CSVGRDREKLFF.

The chain employs TRBV5-4 and TRBJ2-5, with 8 bases fitting TRBD1. Trimming took 4 bases from V and 4 from J; bases not matched to a gene: 9. The germline V gene has CDR1 SGHNT and CDR2 YYREEE (reference sequence). The CDR3 length is 15 residues. Written as DNA, the CDR3 is TGTGCCAGCAGCGGGCGGGACAGGTCTGGAGAGACCCAGTACTTC. Its protein is CASSGRDRSGETQYF.

CDR3: CASSRGADTEAFF. The CDR3 DNA is TGTGCCAGCTCAAGGGGCGCGGACACTGAAGCTTTCTTT. The V and J genes are TRBV18 and TRBJ1-1; perhaps TRBD1 as D (5 bases). The CDR3 runs 13 residues. With 5 bases removed from V and 3 bases from J, the gap between germline ends came to 10 bases. Per the germline V gene, CDR1 is KGHSH and CDR2 is LQKENI.

V and J are TRBV5-1 and TRBJ2-1, with 7 bases fitting TRBD2. The CDR3 contains 19 residues. The junction had 13 bases not matched to a gene; V was cut back by 1 base and J by 0 bases. Germline V gene sequence: CDR1 SGHRS, CDR2 YFSETQ. CDR3 coding DNA: TGCGCCAGCAGCTTGCGGGGGACTACCGCCCTCATCTCCTACAATGAGCAGTTCTTC. Translated: CASSLRGTTALISYNEQFF.

The rearrangement links TRBV7-3 to TRBJ2-3; 9 bases align to TRBD2. V shed 5 bases, J shed 3 bases, and the junction held 6 bases outside the gene matches. Looked up from germline, CDR1 is SGHTA and CDR2 is FQGTGA. The CDR3 has 15 amino acids. Here the CDR3 reads CASSVQGLATDTQYF. CDR3 nucleotide sequence: TGTGCCAGCAGCGTGCAGGGACTAGCTACAGATACGCAGTATTTT.

The V and J genes are TRBV7-2 and TRBJ2-1; D might be TRBD2 (5 bases). The CDR3 runs 14 residues. Trimming pared 1 base from V and 5 bases from J, leaving 9 bases between. CDR1 is SGHTA, CDR2 FQGNSA, per germline. The DNA for the CDR3 is TGTGCCAGCAGCTTAGTCCACGGGGACAATGAGCAGTTCTTC. It yields the protein CASSLVHGDNEQFF.

This chain uses TRBV5-1 with TRBJ2-1; possible D gene TRBD2, 7 bases. There are 15 residues in the CDR3. Looked up from germline, CDR1 is SGHRS and CDR2 is YFSETQ. V was cut by 2 bases and J by 3 bases, with 12 bases left in between. CDR3 sequence reads: CASSFGGGLYNEQFF. The CDR3, as DNA: TGCGCCAGCAGCTTTGGCGGGGGCCTCTACAATGAGCAGTTCTTC. Together with reference TRBV5-1 and TRBJ2-1, the CDR3 gives the full variable domain: KAGVTQTPRYLIKTRGQQVTLSCSPISGHRSVSWYQQTPGQGLQFLFEYFSETQRNKGNFPGRFSGRQFSNSRSEMNVSTLELGDSALYLCASSFGGGLYNEQFFGPGTRLTVL.

This clone was observed a few times. The rearrangement uses TRBV28 and TRBJ2-7; unclear D gene. CDR1 MDHEN and CDR2 SYDVKM come from the germline V gene. The CDR3 covers 11 residues. Trimming pared 5 bases from V and 2 bases from J, leaving 4 bases between. The CDR3 nucleotides are TGTGCCAGCAGTCTCCCCTACGAGCAGTACTTC. This gives the protein CASSLPYEQYF.

This clone has only one observation. The chain joins TRBV7-9 to TRBJ1-3; D call uncertain. Germline CDR1 SEHNR, CDR2 FQNEAQ (reference sequence). This CDR3 has 14 amino acids. The V gene lost 5 bases and the J gene lost 0 bases, with 8 bases spanning the gap. The CDR3 sequence is CASSPNYSGNTIYF. DNA for the CDR3: TGTGCCAGCAGCCCGAACTACTCTGGAAACACCATATATTTT.

A single count supports this clone. This chain connects TRBV6-5 to TRBJ2-7, with 7 nucleotides matching TRBD2. This CDR3 is 15 amino acids long. The trim removed 4 bases at V and 3 bases at J, leaving 9 bases unmatched. Germline CDR1 MNHEY, CDR2 SVGAGI. The CDR3 coding sequence is TGTGCCAGCAGTTTTGGGAGGGGTATCGGCTACGAGCAGTACTTC. Translating it yields CASSFGRGIGYEQYF.

The rearrangement joins TRBV29-1 to TRBJ1-2; D is unresolved. Germline V gene sequence: CDR1 SQVTM, CDR2 ANQGSEA. Deletions cut 3 bases from V and 6 bases from J, with 14 bases between. The length of the CDR3 is 13 residues. This CDR3 reads CSVEGTVYDGYTF. The DNA of the CDR3 is TGCAGCGTTGAGGGCACAGTATATGATGGCTACACCTTC.

This clone has only one observation. The chain links TRBV21-1 to TRBJ1-1. TRBV21-1 is a listed pseudogene. This CDR3 is 16 amino acids long. This chain's CDR3 is CASSKVSRGSSTEAFF. CDR3 nucleotide sequence: TGTGCCAGCAGCAAAGTAAGTCGGGGGAGTAGCACTGAAGCTTTCTTT.

The V and J genes are TRBV18 and TRBJ2-7; 7 bases agree with TRBD1. Germline V gene data show CDR1 as KGHSH and CDR2 as LQKENI. J lost 2 bases, V lost 3 bases, and 10 bases had no gene match. The CDR3 is 16 amino acids. The CDR3 nucleotides read TGTGCCAGCTCACCCTTAAGACAGGGTATCACCTACGAGCAGTACTTC. Its protein product is CASSPLRQGITYEQYF.

The chain links TRBV6-6 to TRBJ1-5; 10 positions agree with TRBD1. The germline V gene encodes CDR1 MNHNY and CDR2 SVGAGI (reference sequence). V was pared by 8 bases and J by 3 bases, with 7 bases of the junction left unmatched. There are 15 residues in the CDR3. CDR3 nucleotides: TGTGCCAGCTCTGGGGGACAGGGGATCAATCAGCCCCAGCATTTT. Translated, it gives CASSGGQGINQPQHF.